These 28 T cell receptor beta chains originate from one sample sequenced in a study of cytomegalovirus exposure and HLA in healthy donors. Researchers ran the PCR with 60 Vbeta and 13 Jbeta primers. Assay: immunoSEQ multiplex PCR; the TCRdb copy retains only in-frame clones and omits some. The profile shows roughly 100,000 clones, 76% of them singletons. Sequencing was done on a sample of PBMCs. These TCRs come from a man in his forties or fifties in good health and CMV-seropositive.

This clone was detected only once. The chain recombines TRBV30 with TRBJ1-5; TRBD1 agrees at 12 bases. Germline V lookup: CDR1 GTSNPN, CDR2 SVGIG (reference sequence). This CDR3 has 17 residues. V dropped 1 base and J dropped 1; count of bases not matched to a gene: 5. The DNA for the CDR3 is TGTGCCTGGAGTGCCGGGACAGGGGGCCCAAGCAATCAGCCCCAGCATTTT. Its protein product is CAWSAGTGGPSNQPQHF.

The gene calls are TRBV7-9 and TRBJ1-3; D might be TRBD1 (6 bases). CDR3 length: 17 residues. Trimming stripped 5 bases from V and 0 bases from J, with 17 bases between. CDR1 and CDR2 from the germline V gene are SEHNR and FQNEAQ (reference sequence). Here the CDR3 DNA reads TGTGCCAGCAGCCGAGAAGAGGGGGACTACTCTGGAAACACCATATATTTT. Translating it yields CASSREEGDYSGNTIYF.

CDR3 coding DNA: TGTGCCAGCGGGCGCTCTGGGGCCAACGTCCTGACTTTC. Protein sequence: CASGRSGANVLTF. The chain links TRBV7-6 to TRBJ2-6; D remains unclear. Germline V gene sequence: CDR1 SGHVS, CDR2 FNYEAQ. Trimming took 8 bases from V and 0 from J, leaving 5 bases between them. The CDR3 runs 13 residues.

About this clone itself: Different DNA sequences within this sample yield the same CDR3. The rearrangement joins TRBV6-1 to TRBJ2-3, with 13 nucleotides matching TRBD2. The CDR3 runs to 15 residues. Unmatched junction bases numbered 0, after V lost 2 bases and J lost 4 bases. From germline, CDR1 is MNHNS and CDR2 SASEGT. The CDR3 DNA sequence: TGTGCCAGCAGTGAAACTAGCGGGGGGGCAGATACGCAGTATTTT. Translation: CASSETSGGADTQYF.

The CDR3 nucleotides read TGTGCCAGCAGTTTACCGGGTACGACAGATACGCAGTATTTT. Encoded protein: CASSLPGTTDTQYF. The rearrangement joins TRBV28 to TRBJ2-3; D unresolved. This CDR3 is 14 amino acids long. Trimming shortened V by 2 bases and J by 3 bases, and 9 bases separated the two germline ends. Germline loops: CDR1 MDHEN, CDR2 SYDVKM.

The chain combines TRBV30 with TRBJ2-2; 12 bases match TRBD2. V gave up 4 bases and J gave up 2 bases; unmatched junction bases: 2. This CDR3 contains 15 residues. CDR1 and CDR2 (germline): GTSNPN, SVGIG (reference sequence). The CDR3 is CAWTSGRGNTGELFF. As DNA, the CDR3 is TGTGCCTGGACTAGCGGGAGGGGAAACACCGGGGAGCTGTTTTTT.

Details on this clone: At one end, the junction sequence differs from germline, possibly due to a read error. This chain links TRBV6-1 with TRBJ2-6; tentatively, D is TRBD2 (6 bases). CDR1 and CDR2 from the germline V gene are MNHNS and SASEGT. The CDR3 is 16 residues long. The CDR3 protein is CASSGRRSGGANGLTF. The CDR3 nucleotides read TGTGCCAGCAGTGGAAGGAGGAGCGGAGGGGCCAACGGCCTGACTTTC.

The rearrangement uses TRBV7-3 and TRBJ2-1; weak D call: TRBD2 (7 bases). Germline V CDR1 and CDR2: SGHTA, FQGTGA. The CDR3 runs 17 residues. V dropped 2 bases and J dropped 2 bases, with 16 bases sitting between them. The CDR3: CASSLSPGGGAYNEQFF. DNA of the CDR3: TGTGCCAGCAGCTTATCGCCGGGGGGCGGGGCCTACAATGAGCAGTTCTTC. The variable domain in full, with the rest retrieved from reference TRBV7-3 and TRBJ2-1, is GAGVSQTPSNKVTEKGKYVELRCDPISGHTALYWYRQSLGQGPEFLIYFQGTGAADDSGLPNDRFFAVRPEGSVSTLKIQRTERGDSAVYLCASSLSPGGGAYNEQFFGPGTRLTVL.

CDR3 sequence reads: CASSSAGGLETQYF. CDR3 bases: TGTGCCAGCAGTTCGGCGGGAGGTCTAGAGACCCAGTACTTC. The J gene is TRBJ2-5, the V gene TRBV25-1; 8 positions agree with TRBD2. The CDR3 is made up of 14 amino acids. V lost 5 bases to trimming and J lost 4 bases; unmatched junction nucleotides: 6. CDR1 is MGHDK, CDR2 SYGVNS, per germline. The variable domain in full, completed from reference TRBV25-1 and TRBJ2-5, reads EADIYQTPRYLVIGTGKKITLECSQTMGHDKMYWYQQDPGMELHLIHYSYGVNSTEKGDLSSESTVSRIRTEHFPLTLESARPSHTSQYLCASSSAGGLETQYFGPGTRLLVL.

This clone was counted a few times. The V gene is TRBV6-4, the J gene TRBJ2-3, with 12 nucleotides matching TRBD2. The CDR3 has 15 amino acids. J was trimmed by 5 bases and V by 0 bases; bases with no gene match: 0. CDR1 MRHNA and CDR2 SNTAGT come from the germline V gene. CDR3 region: CASSDSTSGGDTQYF. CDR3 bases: TGTGCCAGCAGTGACTCGACTAGCGGGGGAGATACGCAGTATTTT.

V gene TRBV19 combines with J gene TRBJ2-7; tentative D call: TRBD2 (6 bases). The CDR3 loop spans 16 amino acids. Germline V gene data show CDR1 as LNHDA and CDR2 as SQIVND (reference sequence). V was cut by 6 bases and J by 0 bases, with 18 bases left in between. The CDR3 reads CASRRSGEASSYEQYF. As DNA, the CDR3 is TGTGCCAGTAGGAGGTCTGGGGAGGCAAGCTCCTACGAGCAGTACTTC. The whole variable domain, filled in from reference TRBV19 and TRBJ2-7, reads DGGITQSPKYLFRKEGQNVTLSCEQNLNHDAMYWYRQDPGQGLRLIYYSQIVNDFQKGDIAEGYSVSREKKESFPLTVTSAQKNPTAFYLCASRRSGEASSYEQYFGPGTRLTVT.

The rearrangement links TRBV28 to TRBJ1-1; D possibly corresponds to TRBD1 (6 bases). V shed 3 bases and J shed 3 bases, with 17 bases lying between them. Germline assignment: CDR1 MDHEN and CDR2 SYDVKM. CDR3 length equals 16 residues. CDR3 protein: CASSFSTLGGHTEAFF. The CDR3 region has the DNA TGTGCCAGCAGTTTTTCGACTTTGGGGGGGCACACTGAAGCTTTCTTT.

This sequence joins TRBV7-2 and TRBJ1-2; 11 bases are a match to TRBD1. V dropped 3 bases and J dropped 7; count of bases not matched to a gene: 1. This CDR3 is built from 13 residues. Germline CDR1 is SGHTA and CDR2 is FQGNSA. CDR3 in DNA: TGTGCCAGCAGCTTCGGGACAGGGGGTGGCTACACCTTC. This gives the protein CASSFGTGGGYTF.

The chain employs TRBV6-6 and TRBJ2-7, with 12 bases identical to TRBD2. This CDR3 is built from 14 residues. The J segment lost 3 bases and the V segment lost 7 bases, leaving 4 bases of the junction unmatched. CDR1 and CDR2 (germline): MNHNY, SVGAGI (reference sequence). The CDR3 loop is CASIGLAGIYEQYF. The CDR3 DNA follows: TGTGCCAGCATCGGACTAGCGGGAATCTACGAGCAGTACTTC.

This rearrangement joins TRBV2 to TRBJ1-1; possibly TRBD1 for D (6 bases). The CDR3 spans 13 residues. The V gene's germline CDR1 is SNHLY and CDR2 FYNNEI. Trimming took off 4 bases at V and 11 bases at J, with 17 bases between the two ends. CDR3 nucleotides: TGTGCCAGCAGTGGGTGCCAGGGGTGTCTTGCTTTCTTT. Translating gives CASSGCQGCLAFF.

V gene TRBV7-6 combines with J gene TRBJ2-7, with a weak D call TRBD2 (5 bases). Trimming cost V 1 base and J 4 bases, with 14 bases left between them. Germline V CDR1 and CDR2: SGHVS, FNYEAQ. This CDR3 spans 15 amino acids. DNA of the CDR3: TGTGCCAGCAGCTTAGACTTTTCCAGCGGTTACGAGCAGTACTTC. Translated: CASSLDFSSGYEQYF.

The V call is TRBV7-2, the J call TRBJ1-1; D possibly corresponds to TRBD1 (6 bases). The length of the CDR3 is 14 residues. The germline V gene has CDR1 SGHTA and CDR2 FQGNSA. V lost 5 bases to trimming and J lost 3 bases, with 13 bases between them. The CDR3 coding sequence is TGTGCCAGCAGCCCGTCGACAGGACACACTGAAGCTTTCTTT. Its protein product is CASSPSTGHTEAFF.

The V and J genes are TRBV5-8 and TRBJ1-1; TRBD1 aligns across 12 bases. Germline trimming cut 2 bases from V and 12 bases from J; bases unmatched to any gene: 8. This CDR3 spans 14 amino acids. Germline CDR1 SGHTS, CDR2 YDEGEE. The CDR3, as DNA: TGTGCCAGCAGCTTAGGCCGGGACAGGGGGCTCCCTTTCTTT. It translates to CASSLGRDRGLPFF.

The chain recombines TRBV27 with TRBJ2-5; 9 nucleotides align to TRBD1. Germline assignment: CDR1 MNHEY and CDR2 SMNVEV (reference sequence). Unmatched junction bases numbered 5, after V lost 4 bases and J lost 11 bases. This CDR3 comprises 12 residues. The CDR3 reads CASSSTGGEQYF. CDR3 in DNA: TGTGCCAGCAGTTCGACAGGGGGGGAGCAGTACTTC.

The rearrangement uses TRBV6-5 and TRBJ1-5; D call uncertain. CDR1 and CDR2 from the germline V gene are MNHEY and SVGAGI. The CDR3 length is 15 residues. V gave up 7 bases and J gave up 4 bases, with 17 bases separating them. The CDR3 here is CASKPGLPSNQPQHF. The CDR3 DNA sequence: TGTGCCAGCAAGCCGGGTCTTCCCTCAAATCAGCCCCAGCATTTT.

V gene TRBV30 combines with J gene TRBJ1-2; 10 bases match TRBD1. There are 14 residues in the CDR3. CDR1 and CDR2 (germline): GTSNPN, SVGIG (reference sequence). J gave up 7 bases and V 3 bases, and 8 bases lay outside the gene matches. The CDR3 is CAWSGRTGGLGYTF. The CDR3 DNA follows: TGTGCCTGGAGCGGAAGGACAGGGGGTCTTGGCTACACCTTC.

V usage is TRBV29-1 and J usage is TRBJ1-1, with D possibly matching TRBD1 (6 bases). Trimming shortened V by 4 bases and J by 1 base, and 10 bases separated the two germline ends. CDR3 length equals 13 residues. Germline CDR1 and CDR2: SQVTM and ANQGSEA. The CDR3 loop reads CSVARTENTEAFF. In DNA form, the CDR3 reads TGCAGCGTTGCGAGGACAGAGAACACTGAAGCTTTCTTT.

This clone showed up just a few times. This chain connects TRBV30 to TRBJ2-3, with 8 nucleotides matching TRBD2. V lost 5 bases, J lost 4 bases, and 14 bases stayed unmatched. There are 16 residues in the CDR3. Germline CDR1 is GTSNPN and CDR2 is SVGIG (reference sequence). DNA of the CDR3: TGTGCCTGGGGGATGGGCGGGAGGACCCAGCCAGATACGCAGTATTTT. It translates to CAWGMGGRTQPDTQYF.

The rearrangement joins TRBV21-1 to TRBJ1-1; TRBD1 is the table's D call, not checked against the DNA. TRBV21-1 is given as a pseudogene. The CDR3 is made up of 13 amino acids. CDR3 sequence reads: CASSDTGTVEAFF. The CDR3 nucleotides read TGTGCCAGCAGCGACACCGGGACAGTTGAAGCTTTCTTT.

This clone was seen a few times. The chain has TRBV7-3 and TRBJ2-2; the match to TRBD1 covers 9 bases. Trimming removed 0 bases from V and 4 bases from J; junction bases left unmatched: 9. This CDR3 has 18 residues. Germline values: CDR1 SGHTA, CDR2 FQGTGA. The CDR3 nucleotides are TGTGCCAGCAGCTTAACCCCGCCGGGACAGGGTACCACCGGGGAGCTGTTTTTT. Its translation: CASSLTPPGQGTTGELFF.

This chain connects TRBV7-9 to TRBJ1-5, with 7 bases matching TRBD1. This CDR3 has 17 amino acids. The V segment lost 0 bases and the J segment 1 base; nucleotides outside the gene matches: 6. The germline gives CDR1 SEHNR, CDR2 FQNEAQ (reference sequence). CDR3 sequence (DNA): TGTGCCAGCAGCTTAGCGGTATCAGGGGGAAGCAATCAGCCCCAGCATTTT. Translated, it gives CASSLAVSGGSNQPQHF.

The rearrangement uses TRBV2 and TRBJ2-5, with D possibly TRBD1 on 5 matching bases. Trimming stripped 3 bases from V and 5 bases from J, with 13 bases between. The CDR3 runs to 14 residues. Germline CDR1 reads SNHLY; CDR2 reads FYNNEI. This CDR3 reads CASSDRVGLETQYF. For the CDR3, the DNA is TGTGCCAGCAGTGACAGGGTGGGGCTCGAGACCCAGTACTTC.

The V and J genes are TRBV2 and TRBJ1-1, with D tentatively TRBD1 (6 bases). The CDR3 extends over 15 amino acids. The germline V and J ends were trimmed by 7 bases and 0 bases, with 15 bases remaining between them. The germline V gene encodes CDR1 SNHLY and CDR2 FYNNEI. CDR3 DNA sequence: TGTGCCAGCAATCCAAGGGGGGGCATGAACACTGAAGCTTTCTTT. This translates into CASNPRGGMNTEAFF.